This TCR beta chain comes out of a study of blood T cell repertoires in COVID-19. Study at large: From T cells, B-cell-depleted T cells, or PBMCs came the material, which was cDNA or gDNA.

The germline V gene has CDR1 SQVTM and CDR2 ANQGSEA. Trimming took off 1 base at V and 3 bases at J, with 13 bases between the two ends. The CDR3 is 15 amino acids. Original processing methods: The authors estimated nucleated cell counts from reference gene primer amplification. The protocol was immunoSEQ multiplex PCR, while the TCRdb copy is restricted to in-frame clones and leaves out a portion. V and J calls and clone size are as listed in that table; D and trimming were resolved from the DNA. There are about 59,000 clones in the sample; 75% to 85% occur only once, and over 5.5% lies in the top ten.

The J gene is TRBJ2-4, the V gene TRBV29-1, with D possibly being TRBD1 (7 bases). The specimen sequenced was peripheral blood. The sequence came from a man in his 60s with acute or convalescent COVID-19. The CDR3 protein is CSVEVAGGYKNIQYF. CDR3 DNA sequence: TGCAGCGTTGAAGTGGCAGGGGGGTACAAAAACATTCAGTACTTC.